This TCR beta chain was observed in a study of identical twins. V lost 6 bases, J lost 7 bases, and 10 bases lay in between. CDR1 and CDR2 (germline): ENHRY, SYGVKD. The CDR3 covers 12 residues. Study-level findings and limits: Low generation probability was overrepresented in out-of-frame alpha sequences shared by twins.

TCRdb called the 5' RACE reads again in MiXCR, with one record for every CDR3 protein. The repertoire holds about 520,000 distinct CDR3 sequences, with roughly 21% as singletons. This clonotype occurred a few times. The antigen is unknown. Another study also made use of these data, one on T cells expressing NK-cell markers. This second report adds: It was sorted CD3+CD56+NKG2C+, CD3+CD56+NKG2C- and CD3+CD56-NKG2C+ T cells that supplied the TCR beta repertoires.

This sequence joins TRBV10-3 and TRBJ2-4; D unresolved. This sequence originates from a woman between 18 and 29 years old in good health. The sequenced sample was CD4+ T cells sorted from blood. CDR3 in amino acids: CAISLTRNIQYF. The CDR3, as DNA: TGTGCCATCAGCCTAACTCGGAACATTCAGTACTTC.